The 17 T cell receptor beta chains in this list originate from one sample, sequenced in a study of blood T cell repertoires in COVID-19 (dated by TCRdb to 2020 to 2022). Receptors were amplified or captured by the immunoSEQ multiplex PCR assay. Entries here come from immuneACCESS through TCRdb and include only in-frame sequences with V and J called. Some clones fail to appear in such tables; in the studies checked, an unresolved V gene covers under half of the shortfall, and the cause of the remainder is unknown. Here the sample has 35,000 to 50,000 clones; under 85% occur a single time. The ten largest make up around 40% of the sample. What was sequenced was peripheral blood. These TCRs come from a woman of 80 years or more with acute or convalescent COVID-19.

Only a few counts were recorded for this clone. This chain connects TRBV6-2 or TRBV6-3 to TRBJ2-1; 7 bases map to TRBD1. Per germline, CDR1 MNHEY and CDR2 SVGEGT. Trimming at V came to 2 bases and at J to 3 bases, leaving 10 bases not matched to a gene. The CDR3 spans 17 residues. CDR3 amino acids: CASSYVTGAPIYNEQFF. CDR3 nucleotides: TGTGCCAGCAGTTACGTTACAGGGGCCCCGATCTACAATGAGCAGTTCTTC.

V gene TRBV5-1 combines with J gene TRBJ1-2; 9 nucleotides match TRBD1. The V gene end was trimmed by 4 bases and the J gene end by 5 bases; junction bases not matched to a gene: 9. The CDR3 runs 15 residues. Germline CDR1 and CDR2: SGHRS and YFSETQ. CDR3 in amino acids: CASSTLQGADYGYTF. Here the CDR3 DNA reads TGCGCCAGCAGCACCTTACAGGGGGCGGATTATGGCTACACCTTC.

This rearrangement joins TRBV14 to TRBJ2-7; 10 positions agree with TRBD1. V trimming: 3 bases; J trimming: 3 bases; junction bases outside the gene matches: 5. The CDR3 spans 15 residues. In germline, CDR1 is SGHDN, CDR2 FVKESK. The CDR3, as DNA: TGTGCCAGCAGCCAGGGTCGGACAGGGGGCTACGAGCAGTACTTC. This encodes CASSQGRTGGYEQYF.

The V call is TRBV2, the J call TRBJ1-2, with 7 bases fitting TRBD1. CDR1 and CDR2 (germline): SNHLY, FYNNEI. This CDR3 is 16 amino acids long. The V gene end was trimmed by 8 bases and the J gene end by 4 bases; junction bases not matched to a gene: 16. The CDR3 is CASAPESHRGVYGYTF. CDR3 nucleotide sequence: TGTGCCAGCGCACCGGAATCCCACAGGGGTGTCTATGGCTACACCTTC.

The V call is TRBV7-9, the J call TRBJ2-2, with D maybe TRBD2 (6 bases). This CDR3 spans 15 amino acids. Trimming removed 6 bases at V and 2 bases at J, with 13 bases between. Germline CDR1 reads SEHNR; CDR2 reads FQNEAQ (reference sequence). The CDR3 is CASRFGGPNTGELFF. The CDR3 DNA follows: TGTGCCAGCAGGTTCGGGGGACCCAACACCGGGGAGCTGTTTTTT.

V is TRBV6-4 and J is TRBJ2-3; 11 bases line up with TRBD2. In germline, CDR1 is MRHNA, CDR2 SNTAGT. Germline trimming cut 8 bases from V and 2 bases from J; bases unmatched to any gene: 9. This CDR3 contains 16 residues. The CDR3: CASSPRLAGNTDTQYF. CDR3 bases: TGTGCCAGCTCCCCCCGACTAGCGGGGAACACAGATACGCAGTATTTT.

This clone was recorded only once. CDR3 coding DNA: TGTGCCAGCAGCCGTAGCGGGGGGGCAAAAGATACGCAGTATTTT. Residues: CASSRSGGAKDTQYF. The V and J genes are TRBV28 and TRBJ2-3; the match to TRBD2 covers 11 bases. This CDR3 is 15 amino acids long. Trimming at V came to 6 bases and at J to 5 bases, leaving 7 bases not matched to a gene. Germline CDR1 reads MDHEN; CDR2 reads SYDVKM.

This clone was picked up a small number of times. The chain carries TRBV24-1 and TRBJ1-4; D gene unclear. Trimming stripped 8 bases from V and 0 bases from J, with 9 bases between. Germline lookup yields CDR1 KGHDR and CDR2 SFDVKD. This CDR3 is built from 14 residues. The CDR3: CATNLYATNEKLFF. In DNA form, the CDR3 reads TGTGCCACCAACCTCTATGCAACTAATGAAAAACTGTTTTTT.

The rearrangement links TRBV29-1 to TRBJ1-1, with TRBD1 as a possible D gene (6 bases). The CDR3 is 11 residues long. Trimming stripped 0 bases from V and 10 bases from J, with 9 bases between. Germline loops: CDR1 SQVTM, CDR2 ANQGSEA. CDR3 bases: TGCAGCGTTGAAGAAACAGGGAGAGCTTTCTTT. Translated: CSVEETGRAFF.

This sequence joins TRBV3-1 (or the pseudogene TRBV3-2) and TRBJ1-5, with D hard to call. Germline CDR1 reads LGHDT; CDR2 reads YNNKEL (reference sequence). V shed 1 base and J shed 0 bases, with 13 bases lying between them. The CDR3 contains 17 residues. CDR3 loop: CASSQGGSMNSNQPQHF. In DNA form, the CDR3 reads TGTGCCAGCAGCCAAGGAGGCTCAATGAATAGCAATCAGCCCCAGCATTTT.

V gene TRBV6-2 or TRBV6-3 combines with J gene TRBJ1-1, with a possible D match to TRBD1 (5 bases). Germline values: CDR1 MNHEY, CDR2 SVGEGT. The CDR3 covers 14 residues. The ends were cut back, 4 bases at V and 2 bases at J, with 11 bases in the middle. The CDR3 DNA reads TGTGCCAGCAGTTCAAATCAGGGCAACACTGAAGCTTTCTTT. Its translation is CASSSNQGNTEAFF.

This clone was recorded only once. The V call is TRBV29-1, the J call TRBJ1-2; TRBD1 is a possible D gene (5 bases). V dropped 7 bases and J dropped 8 bases, with 14 bases sitting between them. There are 11 residues in the CDR3. The germline V gene encodes CDR1 SQVTM and CDR2 ANQGSEA. As DNA, the CDR3 is TGCAGCGCCCAGGGTGGAGGGGGCTACACCTTC. Translation: CSAQGGGGYTF. Complete variable domain (other parts from reference TRBV29-1 and TRBJ1-2): SAVISQKPSRDICQRGTSLTIQCQVDSQVTMMFWYRQQPGQSLTLIATANQGSEATYESGFVIDKFPISRPNLTFSTLTVSNMSPEDSSIYLCSAQGGGGYTFGSGTRLTVV.

The V gene is TRBV7-9, the J gene TRBJ2-5; TRBD2 is a possible D gene (6 bases). This CDR3 comprises 14 residues. Trimming took 5 bases from V and 4 from J, leaving 14 bases between them. Germline V CDR1 and CDR2: SEHNR, FQNEAQ (reference sequence). CDR3 protein: CASSPGWGGETQYF. CDR3 DNA sequence: TGTGCCAGCAGCCCAGGGTGGGGAGGAGAGACCCAGTACTTC.

The chain recombines TRBV15 with TRBJ1-2, with 9 bases identical to TRBD1. Germline V gene lookup returns CDR1 LNHNV and CDR2 YYDKDF (reference sequence). The V and J ends lost 6 bases and 2 bases, in that order; junction bases with no gene match: 19. The CDR3 runs to 19 residues. The CDR3 coding sequence is TGTGCCACCAGGAGAACAGGGGGCCCCGGGAGGATGGTAAACTATGGCTACACCTTC. Its protein is CATRRTGGPGRMVNYGYTF. Looking up the rest from reference TRBV15 and TRBJ1-2 gives the full variable domain: DAMVIQNPRYQVTQFGKPVTLSCSQTLNHNVMYWYQQKSSQAPKLLFHYYDKDFNNEADTPDNFQSRRPNTSFCFLDIRSPGLGDTAMYLCATRRTGGPGRMVNYGYTFGSGTRLTVV.

The chain employs TRBV6-2 or TRBV6-3 and TRBJ2-5, with TRBD2 matching over 8 bases. The V gene end was trimmed by 2 bases and the J gene end by 5 bases; junction bases not matched to a gene: 10. The CDR3 extends over 16 amino acids. CDR1 is MNHEY, CDR2 SVGEGT, per germline. CDR3 sequence reads: CASSYRGLASGETQYF. As DNA, the CDR3 is TGTGCCAGCAGTTACCGCGGACTAGCATCAGGGGAGACCCAGTACTTC.

This clone occurred once. This rearrangement joins TRBV6-5 to TRBJ1-2; 10 nucleotides agree with TRBD1. CDR1 is MNHEY and CDR2 is SVGAGI in the germline V gene. This CDR3 has 15 amino acids. Trimming at V came to 6 bases and at J to 0 bases, leaving 4 bases not matched to a gene. The CDR3 loop reads CASRKGTGANYGYTF. The CDR3 region has the DNA TGTGCCAGCAGAAAAGGGACAGGGGCTAACTATGGCTACACCTTC.

This clone has only one observation. The rearrangement joins TRBV5-1 to TRBJ2-7, with D possibly being TRBD1 (6 bases). Trimming removed 4 bases from V and 2 bases from J, with 13 bases in between. This CDR3 spans 14 amino acids. Germline CDR1 SGHRS, CDR2 YFSETQ. CDR3 bases: TGCGCCAGCAGCCCCCGACAGGAACCCTACGAGCAGTACTTC. It is translated as CASSPRQEPYEQYF.